The 21 T cell receptor beta chains reported below all come from one sample, sequenced in a study of blood T cell repertoires in COVID-19. Assay used: immunoSEQ multiplex PCR; TCRdb lists only in-frame clones, some missing. The table shows just over 150,000 clones, with about 90% occurring only once. The sample consisted of peripheral blood. Receptors were obtained from a man aged 30 to 45 with COVID-19, enrolled during active disease.

The rearrangement joins TRBV29-1 to TRBJ2-7, with 10 bases fitting TRBD2. Germline-derived CDR1 and CDR2 are SQVTM and ANQGSEA. This CDR3 has 12 residues. CDR3 nucleotide sequence: TGCAGTATTCTAGCGGGGGCATACGAGCAGTACTTC. Translating it yields CSILAGAYEQYF.

This chain links TRBV14 with TRBJ2-3; 9 bases are shared with TRBD1. The CDR3 contains 21 residues. The J segment lost 1 base and the V segment lost 2 bases, leaving 19 bases of the junction unmatched. Germline CDR1 reads SGHDN; CDR2 reads FVKESK. CDR3 sequence (DNA): TGTGCCAGCAGCCAACTAGTACGCCGGGACAGGGAAACTTACCGCACAGATACGCAGTATTTT. Amino acid sequence: CASSQLVRRDRETYRTDTQYF.

The genes are TRBV9 and TRBJ1-2, with D maybe TRBD1 (5 bases). Trimming shortened V by 0 bases and J by 8 bases, and 8 bases separated the two germline ends. The germline CDR1 and CDR2 sequences are SGDLS and YYNGEE. The CDR3 is made up of 12 amino acids. CDR3 nucleotides: TGTGCCAGCAGCGTAGCTGGGGCAGGCTACACCTTC. It specifies CASSVAGAGYTF.

The rearrangement links TRBV7-9 to TRBJ1-5; no reliable D call. The germline gives CDR1 SEHNR, CDR2 FQNEAQ (reference sequence). CDR3 length: 16 residues. Trimming took 5 bases from V and 3 from J, leaving 17 bases between them. CDR3 residues: CASSVRPRSNNQPQHF. The DNA of the CDR3 is TGTGCCAGCAGCGTTAGACCGAGGTCTAACAATCAGCCCCAGCATTTT.

The chain links TRBV28 to TRBJ1-1; the D is unclear. Germline V gene sequence: CDR1 MDHEN, CDR2 SYDVKM. This CDR3 is 13 amino acids long. Trimming stripped 0 bases from V and 5 bases from J, with 7 bases between. For the CDR3, the DNA is TGTGCCAGCAGTTTATGGGTAGAAACTGAAGCTTTCTTT. Encoded protein: CASSLWVETEAFF.

The chain is built from TRBV25-1 and TRBJ2-7; possibly TRBD1 for D (6 bases). This CDR3 has 14 residues. Germline CDR1 reads MGHDK; CDR2 reads SYGVNS. V was pared by 4 bases and J by 1 base, with 11 bases between. CDR3 DNA: TGTGCCAGCAGTGCACAGGGTGAGTCCTACGAGCAGTACTTC. It codes for CASSAQGESYEQYF.

In its sample, this clone was seen once. The V gene is TRBV7-2, the J gene TRBJ1-3, with D perhaps matching TRBD1 (5 bases). V lost 5 bases and J lost 4, with 12 bases in between. The CDR3 contains 14 residues. Per the germline V gene, CDR1 is SGHTA and CDR2 is FQGNSA. CDR3 sequence (DNA): TGTGCCAGCAGCCCAAGGGGAGGAGGAAACACCATATATTTT. Translating it yields CASSPRGGGNTIYF.

CDR3 sequence: CASRSQGAGELFF. The DNA for the CDR3 is TGTGCCAGCAGGTCACAGGGGGCCGGGGAGCTGTTTTTT. The V call is TRBV7-3, the J call TRBJ2-2, with TRBD1 matching over 8 bases. The CDR3 has 13 residues. The germline gives CDR1 SGHTA, CDR2 FQGTGA. The junction had 3 bases not matched to a gene; V was cut back by 6 bases and J by 6 bases. The variable domain in full, completed from reference TRBV7-3 and TRBJ2-2, reads GAGVSQTPSNKVTEKGKYVELRCDPISGHTALYWYRQSLGQGPEFLIYFQGTGAADDSGLPNDRFFAVRPEGSVSTLKIQRTERGDSAVYLCASRSQGAGELFFGEGSRLTVL.

This clone was picked up one time. V gene TRBV5-1 combines with J gene TRBJ1-1; a possible D gene is TRBD1 (5 bases). Germline assignment: CDR1 SGHRS and CDR2 YFSETQ. Trimming stripped 3 bases from V and 1 base from J, with 7 bases between. The CDR3 has 13 amino acids. This CDR3 reads CASSYGQNTEAFF. The DNA for the CDR3 is TGCGCCAGCAGCTATGGACAGAACACTGAAGCTTTCTTT.

V gene TRBV27 combines with J gene TRBJ1-1; TRBD1 aligns across 8 bases. The CDR3 consists of 16 residues. Trimming took 1 base from V and 1 from J; bases not matched to a gene: 5. Germline V gives CDR1 MNHEY, CDR2 SMNVEV (reference sequence). CDR3 sequence: CASSLLTGASNTEAFF. CDR3 sequence (DNA): TGTGCCAGCAGTTTATTGACAGGGGCTTCGAACACTGAAGCTTTCTTT.

V gene TRBV6-2 or TRBV6-3 combines with J gene TRBJ2-7; tentative D call: TRBD2 (6 bases). This CDR3 region has 18 residues. Germline lookup yields CDR1 MNHEY and CDR2 SVGEGT. The V end lost 2 bases, the J end lost 1 base, and 21 bases lay between the germline ends. CDR3 nucleotides: TGTGCCAGCAGTTACCCCCTATCGACCGGGACTGATTCCTACGAGCAGTACTTC. It translates to CASSYPLSTGTDSYEQYF.

The genes are TRBV21-1 and TRBJ1-5; the listed D gene, TRBD1, was not tested against the DNA. TRBV21-1 is given as a pseudogene. CDR3 length equals 16 residues. The CDR3 is CASSNGNRGTRQPQHF. As DNA, the CDR3 is TGTGCCAGCAGCAATGGGAACAGGGGCACCCGTCAGCCCCAGCATTTT.

This sequence joins TRBV7-8 and TRBJ2-1, with D perhaps TRBD1 (5 bases). V was pared by 1 base and J by 5 bases, with 12 bases between. This CDR3 has 15 amino acids. Germline-derived CDR1 and CDR2 are SGHVS and FQNEAQ. CDR3 DNA sequence: TGTGCCAGCAGCTTAGTCAGGGTGGGTAACAATGAGCAGTTCTTC. This codes for CASSLVRVGNNEQFF.

This chain joins TRBV3-1 (or the pseudogene TRBV3-2) and TRBJ2-3; TRBD2 agrees at 12 bases. CDR3 length: 18 residues. Germline V lookup: CDR1 LGHDT, CDR2 YNNKEL (reference sequence). V was pared by 5 bases and J by 2 bases, with 11 bases of the junction left unmatched. CDR3 loop: CASSSGASGRAITDTQYF. CDR3 nucleotides: TGTGCCAGCAGCTCAGGGGCTAGCGGGAGGGCCATCACAGATACGCAGTATTTT.

This chain links TRBV6-5 with TRBJ2-2; D remains unclear. The CDR3 extends over 13 amino acids. Looked up from germline, CDR1 is MNHEY and CDR2 is SVGAGI. V was trimmed by 1 base and J by 5 bases, leaving 5 bases between them. The CDR3: CASSYYSTGELFF. For the CDR3, the DNA is TGTGCCAGCAGTTACTACTCGACCGGGGAGCTGTTTTTT.

The gene calls are TRBV28 and TRBJ1-6; a weak D match, TRBD1 (6 bases). CDR1 and CDR2 from the germline V gene are MDHEN and SYDVKM. The CDR3 contains 16 residues. V was trimmed by 6 bases and J by 3 bases, leaving 15 bases between them. CDR3 loop: CASSVGGQNYNSPLHF. The CDR3 DNA follows: TGTGCCAGCAGCGTAGGAGGACAGAACTATAATTCACCCCTCCACTTT.

The V and J genes are TRBV7-3 and TRBJ2-3, with D perhaps matching TRBD1 (5 bases). This CDR3 comprises 15 residues. V was clipped by 2 bases and J by 5 bases, with 14 bases between them. Germline lookup yields CDR1 SGHTA and CDR2 FQGTGA. The CDR3 nucleotides read TGTGCCAGCAGCTTACGACCGACAGCCCGAGATACGCAGTATTTT. Its translation is CASSLRPTARDTQYF.

This chain joins TRBV4-3 and TRBJ1-2; weak D call: TRBD1 (5 bases). V was cut by 1 base and J by 4 bases, with 13 bases left in between. The CDR3 has 15 residues. Germline V gives CDR1 LGHNA, CDR2 YSLEER. CDR3 bases: TGCGCCAGCAGCCAAGGAGTAACAGGTTCCTATGGCTACACCTTC. It encodes CASSQGVTGSYGYTF.

The V and J genes are TRBV4-1 and TRBJ1-1; TRBD1 matches 7 bases. Germline CDR1 MGHRA, CDR2 YSYEKL. After removal of 2 bases from V and 5 bases from J, the junction contained 5 bases not matched to a gene. The CDR3 consists of 14 residues. CDR3 DNA sequence: TGCGCCAGCAGCCAAAGGGGGCTAGGGACTGAAGCTTTCTTT. Protein product: CASSQRGLGTEAFF.

V and J are TRBV19 and TRBJ2-1, with TRBD1 matching over 11 bases. CDR1 LNHDA and CDR2 SQIVND come from the germline V gene (reference sequence). V lost 4 bases to trimming and J lost 2 bases; unmatched junction nucleotides: 7. This CDR3 is built from 17 residues. The CDR3 nucleotides read TGTGCCAGTAGTACTACACGGGACAGGGGGACCTACAATGAGCAGTTCTTC. It specifies CASSTTRDRGTYNEQFF.

The J gene is TRBJ1-1, the V gene TRBV2, with D perhaps TRBD1 (6 bases). The CDR3 contains 14 residues. The V end lost 7 bases, the J end lost 0 bases, and 12 bases lay between the germline ends. From germline, CDR1 is SNHLY and CDR2 FYNNEI. The CDR3 DNA reads as TGTGCCAGCACCGAACAGGGTATGAACACTGAAGCTTTCTTT. Its translation is CASTEQGMNTEAFF.